This TCR beta chain was identified in a study of T cell responses to AZD1222 COVID-19 vaccine. The data were produced by immunoSEQ multiplex PCR, yet TCRdb's version contains in-frame clones alone and is incomplete. The data contain about 130,000 clones, 91% of them singletons. CDR1 LNHDA and CDR2 SQIVND come from the germline V gene (reference sequence). The length of the CDR3 is 15 residues. Trimming cost V 6 bases and J 3 bases, with 14 bases left between them. Study results and caveats: Breadth and depth of Spike-specific TCRs rose after two AZD1222 doses.

Points on this clone: The antigen is unknown.

The specimen comprised peripheral blood, sampled 28 days after the second AZD1222 dose. This clonotype originated in an adult who received the AZD1222 COVID-19 vaccine. The V gene is TRBV19, the J gene TRBJ1-4; no firm D call. The CDR3 loop is CASRSIRAANEKLFF. CDR3 nucleotide sequence: TGTGCCAGTAGATCAATCCGGGCGGCTAATGAAAAACTGTTTTTT.